This T cell receptor (beta chain) was found in a study of shared clonotypes between healthy human individuals (TCRdb year 2020). Turning to the overall study: The cohort comprised two women and a few men aged 18 to 49 years. Per donor, three plates each were used for CD4 naive and CD4 memory, two for CD8 naive, and one for CD8 memory. The study deeply sequenced blood TCR repertoires of roughly five healthy adults to estimate repertoire size and the extent of clonotype sharing between individuals. Different laboratories and diverse techniques were used to prepare libraries and sequence TCR repertoires, to increase sequencing depth and limit assay-specific biases. Leukapheresis yielded between about 0.85 and 9.5 billion PBMCs per donor.

Healthy HIV-negative adults with no recently reported acute infections or vaccinations were included as donors. Only Caucasian adults living in Nashville, Tennessee, USA were represented among the donors. CD4+ T cells were enriched by magnetic negative selection; naive cells were then positively selected on CD45RA, and the negative fraction formed the memory subset. Blood was collected by leukapheresis, and PBMCs were isolated by Ficoll-Histopaque density gradient centrifugation and then cryopreserved in liquid nitrogen vapor phase. Analytical flow cytometry was used to check the purity and quantity of every magnetically sorted T cell population. From each sorted fraction, genomic DNA was isolated and quantified by UV absorbance on a Nanodrop 2000c. As concerns this clone: Its antigen remains unidentified. The sample holds no much larger clone one base away, and base qualities are not on file.

Results and caveats for the whole study, not just this receptor: The genetic and exposure-history diversity represented was limited by the small number of donors. Rarefaction of sorted-subset datasets indicated incomplete sequencing despite the large sequencing depth. Sharing across a handful of donors was observed for roughly 5% of naive CD4, 3% to 3.5% of naive CD8, about 2.3% of memory CD4, and around 0.44% of memory CD8 clonotypes. Sampling was restricted to blood, and TCR repertoires in tissue are likely to differ from TCR repertoires in blood. Higher generation probabilities were observed for clonotypes shared by all four sorted-subset donors than for non-shared clonotypes. Based on pairwise subsampling, the degree of clonotype sharing among donors was expected to be affected by sequencing depth. Naive subsets generally had larger estimated clonotype richness than memory subsets.

Using the deep immunoSEQ assay, TCR CDR3 regions were amplified from genomic DNA by multiplex PCR. Extracted genomic DNA from each cell subset was distributed evenly across all wells of several immunoSEQ 96-well plates, and each plate was treated as a replicate. Each replicate PCR for sorted subsets received 150 to 250 ng genomic DNA, equal to tens of thousands of T cell genomes. The purified libraries were quantified using a Qubit 3.0 fluorometer, sized with a Bioanalyzer 2100, and then quantified again using the KAPA Library Quantification kit. A separate single-read 150-cycle Illumina NextSeq 550 flow cell was used to sequence each immunoSEQ 96-well plate. The paper's data handling went like this. Because only junctional sequences without quality scores were contained in the immunoSEQ output, filtering matching that applied to full-length reads could not be performed. To assign V/J genes and CDR3, sequences were annotated against IMGT germline references using PyIR, a Python wrapper for IgBLAST v1.9. Any read was removed if the V/J assignment was weak (E-value above 1e-6), the CDR3 was missing, or the read contained stop codons, out-of-frame junctions, or ambiguous translated residues. V3J clonotypes were defined as sequences sharing the same inferred V gene, J gene, and CDR3 amino acid sequence. Percentage overlap between repertoires was calculated by dividing the number of shared unique clonotypes by the size of the smaller repertoire. Repertoire richness was assessed with RTK rarefaction, the Chao1 estimator, and Recon v2.1 estimates of unobserved clonotypes. OLGA was used to compute generation probabilities for all TCRbeta clonotypes that the gDNA method yielded from four donors. Sourced from immuneACCESS, this table was stored by TCRdb with only in-frame sequences that have V and J called. A share of the clones is absent; for the studies checked, an unresolved V gene accounts for under half, and the remainder has no known explanation. That table gives V, J and clone size, and the DNA gave D and trimming. This sample lists 300,000 to 350,000 clones; around four fifths were detected once. The ten largest clones take up roughly a tenth of the sample.

Trimming removed 7 bases from V and 8 bases from J; the gene matches leave 7 bases unexplained. The CDR3 runs 13 amino acids, cysteine and phenylalanine included. Here the CDR3 DNA is all that survives: 39 bases in frame from base 1. CDR1 and CDR2 are read off the germline V gene (reference sequence) as MNHEY and SMNVEV. The sequencing sample was made of memory CD4+ T cells sorted from blood. The cell subset or site label, as the study defines it: CD45RA-negative fraction. This receptor was obtained from a man under 40 in good health. This sequence uses TRBV27 and TRBJ2-1, and 8 junction bases match TRBD1. Here the CDR3 is given as CASNDRGGYEQFF. The DNA sequence is as follows: TGTGCCAGCAACGACAGGGGTGGCTATGAGCAGTTCTTC.